This T cell receptor beta chain emerged from a study of identical twins. Germline-derived CDR1 and CDR2 are SGHRS and YFSETQ. V lost 3 bases and J 1 base, leaving 7 bases between the germline ends. The CDR3 runs to 14 residues. Overall study results and limits: The study found weaker excess twin sharing in beta out-of-frame sequences.

This clonotype has ten or more counts. The target antigen is unknown. Template switching, a step in the protocol, added a universal primer site, and cDNA carried unique molecular identifiers. Each CDR3 protein is one row after TCRdb ran MiXCR on the 5' RACE reads. The data show 150,000 or so distinct CDR3 sequences, 3% to 4.5% seen once. Material for sequencing was memory T cells sorted from blood. This receptor was identified in a man younger than 30 in good health. The gene calls are TRBV5-1 and TRBJ2-2, with a tentative D call TRBD1 (6 bases). CDR3 nucleotide sequence: TGCGCCAGCAGCTGGGGACAGAACACCGGGGAGCTGTTTTTT. Encoded protein: CASSWGQNTGELFF.